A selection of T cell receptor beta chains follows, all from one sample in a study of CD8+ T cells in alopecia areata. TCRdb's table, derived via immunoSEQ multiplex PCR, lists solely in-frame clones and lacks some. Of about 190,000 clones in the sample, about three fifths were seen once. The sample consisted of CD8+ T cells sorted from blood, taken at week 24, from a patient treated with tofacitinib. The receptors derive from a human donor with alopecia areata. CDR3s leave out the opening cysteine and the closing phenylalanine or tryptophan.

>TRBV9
ASSPWDSYNEQF
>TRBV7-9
ASSPMEGSDYGYT
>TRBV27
ASISARIGGYT
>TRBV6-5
ASSYSAGSRGYT
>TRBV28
ASSLEFGYNSPLH
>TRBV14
ASSPTSSGNEQF
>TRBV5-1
ASSLEFGNTQY
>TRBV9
ASSADLYEQY
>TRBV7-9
ASSRGGQETQY
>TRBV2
ASLVTSYEQY
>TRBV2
ASRLGGRQPQH
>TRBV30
AWSDGQGASDTQY
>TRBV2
ASRRRGDYNEQF
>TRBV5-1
ASSLARGMNTEAF
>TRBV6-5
ASSRTKSLETQY
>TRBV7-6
ASSLVAGGPNEQF
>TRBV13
ASSRGRTEAF
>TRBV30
ACWEGGFTEAF
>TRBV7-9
ASSLGVYEQY
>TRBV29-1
SGALEGNYGYT
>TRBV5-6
ASSLARQASQPQH
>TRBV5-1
ASSLGTEETQY
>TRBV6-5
ASRSTGDEQY
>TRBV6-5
ASSYQTGQETQY
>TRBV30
AWSGGNGANVLT
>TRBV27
ASSLGQGGNQPQH
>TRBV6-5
ASSQIRVAEQF
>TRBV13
ASSLGSTTDTQY
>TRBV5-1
ASSLEFLGGGTQETQY
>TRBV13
ASSYRTGGSSEQF
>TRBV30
AWTRQASDYGYT
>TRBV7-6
ASNRIPDRVNNEQF
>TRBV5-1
ASSLKSGNQSQH
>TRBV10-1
ASSESGTEAF
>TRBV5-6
ASSLDHSGSQETQY
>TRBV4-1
ASSQVQRGGRAQY
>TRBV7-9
ASSSGDPNYGYT
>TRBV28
ASRGTSRARDTQY
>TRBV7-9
ASRPEGENTEAF
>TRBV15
ATSSRAGQRTGELF
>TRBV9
ASRTGSGTEAF
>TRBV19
ASRDSNSPLH
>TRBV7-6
ASRGRANSPLH
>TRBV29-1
SVEGKNYGYT